This T cell receptor beta chain originates from a study of blood T cell repertoires in COVID-19. Using immunoSEQ multiplex PCR, the repertoire was profiled, and TCRdb retains in-frame clones only, with some absent. This sample carries roughly 68,000 clones, around 87% of them seen once, and the ten largest clones take around 6.7%. The V and J ends lost 4 bases and 1 base, in that order; junction bases with no gene match: 0. This CDR3 contains 14 residues. Germline V lookup: CDR1 SGHDN, CDR2 FVKESK. The sequenced sample consisted of peripheral blood. The V gene is TRBV14, the J gene TRBJ2-3; 9 bases are shared with TRBD1. This receptor was obtained from a man aged 45 to 65 with active COVID-19. CDR3 amino acids: CASSRDRGTDTQYF. CDR3 DNA sequence: TGTGCCAGCAGCCGGGACAGGGGCACAGATACGCAGTATTTT.